The rows below give T cell receptor beta chains drawn from one sample of a study of human T cells and chemical hapten exposure. Using its own MiXCR run on the RACE reads, TCRdb lists one record per CDR3 protein. The data contain 95,000 to 150,000 distinct CDR3 sequences, approximately 11% of them singletons. This specimen was whole blood, taken in connection with sensitization to the hapten diphenylcyclopropenone (DPC). The receptor set was obtained from a woman aged 45-65 years with alopecia areata. Some clones in this sample may be carry-over from other donors' samples. The CDR3 runs from the conserved cysteine through the conserved F or W. The order of the fields is J gene, D gene, clone size, V gene, CDR3 DNA, CDR3 protein. D genes are given only for firm matches. Clone size is shown for a subset of rows, as once, few, many or a class of expanded clone.

J: TRBJ2-7
D: .
size: many
V: TRBV13
DNA: TGTGCCAGCAGCTTCCGGGCCGCCTACGAGCAGTACTTC
CDR3: CASSFRAAYEQYF

J: TRBJ1-4
D: .
size: many
V: TRBV10-3
DNA: TGTGCCATCAGTGAGTCACAGGGAGCAGGTGAAAAACTGTTTTTT
CDR3: CAISESQGAGEKLFF

J: TRBJ1-5
D: TRBD1
size: many
V: TRBV6-6
DNA: TGTGCCAGCAGTTATTTGCAGGGGGCAAATCAGCCCCAGCATTTT
CDR3: CASSYLQGANQPQHF

J: TRBJ2-3
D: TRBD2
size: many
V: TRBV6-2/TRBV6-3
DNA: TGTGCCAGCAGTTACCCACTCGGCGGGAGTTTCACAGATACGCAGTATTTT
CDR3: CASSYPLGGSFTDTQYF

J: TRBJ2-1
D: TRBD2
size: .
V: TRBV7-9
DNA: TGTGCCAGCAGCTTAGCACCGGGAGGAGGCTCCTACAATGAGCAGTTCTTC
CDR3: CASSLAPGGGSYNEQFF

J: TRBJ2-3
D: TRBD2
size: .
V: TRBV20-1
DNA: TGCAGTGCTTTAGCGGGAGGTGCCACAGATACGCAGTATTTT
CDR3: CSALAGGATDTQYF

J: TRBJ2-3
D: .
size: .
V: TRBV10-3
DNA: TGTGCCACCGGACAGGCCACGGGGGCAGATACGCAGTATTTT
CDR3: CATGQATGADTQYF

J: TRBJ1-5
D: TRBD1
size: .
V: TRBV27
DNA: TGTGCCAGCAGTTTTGTGGGACAGGGGGCTAGCAATCAGCCCCAGCATTTT
CDR3: CASSFVGQGASNQPQHF

J: TRBJ1-1
D: TRBD1
size: .
V: TRBV12-5
DNA: TGTGCTAGTGGTCTAGGGACAGGGGGCGCGGGCACTGAAGCTTTCTTT
CDR3: CASGLGTGGAGTEAFF

J: TRBJ2-3
D: .
size: many
V: TRBV13
DNA: TGTGCCAGCAGCTTAGGCGGCAGGGGATCAGATACGCAGTATTTT
CDR3: CASSLGGRGSDTQYF

J: TRBJ2-7
D: TRBD2
size: .
V: TRBV2
DNA: TGTGCCAGCAGTGAAGAAGCGGGAGGTGCCTACGAGCAGTACTTC
CDR3: CASSEEAGGAYEQYF

J: TRBJ1-2
D: .
size: many
V: TRBV29-1
DNA: TGCAGCGTTGGGGGTCCTAACTATGGCTACACCTTC
CDR3: CSVGGPNYGYTF

J: TRBJ2-5
D: .
size: few
V: TRBV7-6
DNA: TGTGCCAGCAGCTCCAGCTTGGGGTTAGAGACCCAGTACTTC
CDR3: CASSSSLGLETQYF

J: TRBJ2-1
D: TRBD2
size: .
V: TRBV20-1
DNA: TGCAGTGCTAGAGATCTCCAGCGGGAGGTAGATGAGCAGTTCTTC
CDR3: CSARDLQREVDEQFF

J: TRBJ2-5
D: .
size: .
V: TRBV5-1
DNA: TGCGCCAGCAGCTTGAAACAGCAAGAGACCCAGTACTTC
CDR3: CASSLKQQETQYF

J: TRBJ2-2
D: TRBD2
size: .
V: TRBV4-2
DNA: TGTGCCAGCAGAAGGAGCGGGAGGGTCGCCGGGGAGCTGTTTTTT
CDR3: CASRRSGRVAGELFF

J: TRBJ1-2
D: .
size: few
V: TRBV2
DNA: TGTGCCAGCAGTGAAACCGGACAGCCTAACTATGGCTACACCTTC
CDR3: CASSETGQPNYGYTF

J: TRBJ2-7
D: TRBD1
size: many
V: TRBV6-5
DNA: TGTGCCAGCAGCCAGACAGGGGGAAACTACGAGCAGTACTTC
CDR3: CASSQTGGNYEQYF

J: TRBJ2-3
D: .
size: .
V: TRBV5-4
DNA: TGTGCCAGCAGCTTCAGTCTAGCTGGAACAGATACGCAGTATTTT
CDR3: CASSFSLAGTDTQYF

J: TRBJ2-5
D: TRBD1
size: many
V: TRBV27
DNA: TGTGCCAGCAGTCCCAGGACAGGTCACGGGGAGACCCAGTACTTC
CDR3: CASSPRTGHGETQYF

J: TRBJ2-6
D: .
size: .
V: TRBV6-2/TRBV6-3
DNA: TGTGCCAGCAGCCACCCAGAGCGCTCTGGGGCCAACGTCCTGACTTTC
CDR3: CASSHPERSGANVLTF

J: TRBJ2-1
D: .
size: few
V: TRBV20-1
DNA: TGCAGTGCTACGTTCGGGACCGAGCAGTTCTTC
CDR3: CSATFGTEQFF

J: TRBJ2-1
D: .
size: .
V: TRBV3-1
DNA: TGTGCCAGCAGCCAAGATTTGAGGAATGAGCAGTTCTTC
CDR3: CASSQDLRNEQFF

J: TRBJ2-2
D: TRBD2
size: few
V: TRBV6-6
DNA: TGTGCCAGCAGTTACGAAATAGCGGGACTTAACACCGGGGAGCTGTTTTTT
CDR3: CASSYEIAGLNTGELFF

J: TRBJ1-1
D: .
size: .
V: TRBV13
DNA: TGTGCCAGCAGCCGGGGAGCAGGGCGAGGGATGAACACTGAAGCTTTCTTT
CDR3: CASSRGAGRGMNTEAFF

J: TRBJ1-2
D: .
size: many
V: TRBV7-8
DNA: TGTGCCAGCAGCTTAGAGGGCCTAACCCCCTATGGCTACACCTTC
CDR3: CASSLEGLTPYGYTF

J: TRBJ2-6
D: .
size: .
V: TRBV28
DNA: TGTGCCAGCAGTTCCGCCCGTTTCTCTGGGGCCAACGTCCTGACTTTC
CDR3: CASSSARFSGANVLTF

J: TRBJ2-1
D: .
size: few
V: TRBV18
DNA: TGTGCCAGCTCACACCGCTCAAAGGAGCAGTTCTTC
CDR3: CASSHRSKEQFF

J: TRBJ2-2
D: TRBD2
size: few
V: TRBV5-5
DNA: TGTGCCAGCAGCTTGGCCGGCGGGAGGGGGACCGGGGAGCTGTTTTTT
CDR3: CASSLAGGRGTGELFF

J: TRBJ1-6
D: .
size: .
V: TRBV28
DNA: TGTGCCAGCAGTTTGGGCCGGGGGCAAAATTCACCCCTCCACTTT
CDR3: CASSLGRGQNSPLHF

J: TRBJ1-6
D: TRBD1
size: .
V: TRBV4-3
DNA: TGCGCCAGCAGCGAAGGGGCGAGGGACAGGGGCCCTAATTCACCCCTCCACTTT
CDR3: CASSEGARDRGPNSPLHF

J: TRBJ2-3
D: TRBD1
size: few
V: TRBV20-1
DNA: TGCAGTGCTAGCGGGACAGGGGGTATCACAGATACGCAGTATTTT
CDR3: CSASGTGGITDTQYF

J: TRBJ2-6
D: .
size: many
V: TRBV21-1
DNA: TGTGCCAGCAGCTATAAGACCCGGAACGGGGCCAACGTCCTGACTTTC
CDR3: CASSYKTRNGANVLTF

J: TRBJ1-3
D: .
size: .
V: TRBV5-1
DNA: TGCGCCAGCAGCTCCACAGATTCCGCCACCATATATTTT
CDR3: CASSSTDSATIYF

J: TRBJ2-7
D: .
size: many
V: TRBV12-3/TRBV12-4
DNA: TGTGCCAGCAGTTTGGCGCGTAACTACGAGCAGTACTTC
CDR3: CASSLARNYEQYF

J: TRBJ2-7
D: .
size: many
V: TRBV4-3
DNA: TGCGCCAGCAGCCCCCTCAGGTGCAGGGCTGATGACGGCCCTAAACTCTCCTACGAGCAGTACTTC
CDR3: CASSPLRCRADDGPKLSYEQYF

J: TRBJ2-7
D: TRBD1
size: .
V: TRBV9
DNA: TGTGCCAGCAGTGACGGACAGGGGGTCCACGAGCAGTACTTC
CDR3: CASSDGQGVHEQYF

J: TRBJ2-3
D: TRBD2
size: few
V: TRBV7-9
DNA: TGTGCCAGCAGCCCACTTCCACTAGCGGGGGGTACAGATACGCAGTATTTT
CDR3: CASSPLPLAGGTDTQYF

J: TRBJ2-7
D: .
size: few
V: TRBV20-1
DNA: TGCAGTGCTATCGGACGTAACGAGCAGTACTTC
CDR3: CSAIGRNEQYF

J: TRBJ2-1
D: TRBD1
size: many
V: TRBV6-5
DNA: TGTGCCAGCAGTTCAGGGGGAAGTGGGTACAATGAGCAGTTCTTC
CDR3: CASSSGGSGYNEQFF

J: TRBJ2-7
D: .
size: few
V: TRBV6-6
DNA: TGTGCCAGCAGTATGACACAGGGCTACGAGCAGTACTTC
CDR3: CASSMTQGYEQYF

J: TRBJ1-2
D: .
size: few
V: TRBV29-1
DNA: TGCAGCGTTGAAGAAGGATATGGCTACACCTTC
CDR3: CSVEEGYGYTF

J: TRBJ2-3
D: TRBD1
size: many
V: TRBV6-5
DNA: TGTGCCAGTTCATCAAAGACAGGGGTGGAAGATACGCAGTATTTT
CDR3: CASSSKTGVEDTQYF

J: TRBJ2-1
D: .
size: .
V: TRBV6-1
DNA: TGTGCCAGCAGTGAGGGGGCTAGGGCAGGTGAGCAGTTCTTC
CDR3: CASSEGARAGEQFF

J: TRBJ2-5
D: .
size: few
V: TRBV5-5
DNA: TGTGCCAGCAGCAGAGGGTCTAAAGAGACCCAGTACTTC
CDR3: CASSRGSKETQYF

J: TRBJ1-6
D: .
size: .
V: TRBV28
DNA: TGTGCCAGCGCTCCCCCTGCTGATAATTCACCCCTCCACTTT
CDR3: CASAPPADNSPLHF

J: TRBJ2-3
D: .
size: few
V: TRBV6-2/TRBV6-3
DNA: TGTGCCACCACAGTTATACATGTGGGAGCTCAACGGGATACGCAGTATTTT
CDR3: CATTVIHVGAQRDTQYF

J: TRBJ2-1
D: .
size: many
V: TRBV12-3/TRBV12-4
DNA: TGTGCCAGCAGCCCAGAACGGACCCGGCAGTTCTTC
CDR3: CASSPERTRQFF

J: TRBJ2-5
D: .
size: .
V: TRBV6-1
DNA: TGTGCCAGCTGCGTGGGGAAAAAAGAGACCCAGTACTTC
CDR3: CASCVGKKETQYF